Listed below are T cell receptor beta chains from one sample, sequenced in a study of beta chain features in type 1 diabetes. Libraries were prepared by immunoSEQ multiplex PCR; TCRdb keeps only in-frame clonotypes and omits some of them. Of a few hundred thousand clones listed, around 10% are singletons. Sequenced: naive CD4+ T cells from blood. The source is a woman younger than 45 in good health. Each CDR3 is given with its conserved first and last residue. The D gene is left open where the match is weak. Clone size is stated in some rows and not others, as once, few, many or a class when expanded.

D gene: TRBD2; CDR3 length: 14; clone size: few; J gene: TRBJ2-2; V gene: TRBV28; CDR3 DNA: TGTGCCAGCAGTTTGGACGGGGGGACCGGGGAGCTGTTTTTT; CDR3 protein: CASSLDGGTGELFF
D gene: TRBD2; CDR3 length: 16; clone size: NA; J gene: TRBJ2-1; V gene: TRBV4-3; CDR3 DNA: TGCGCCAGCAGCCAAGCTCAACTAGCGGGACACAATGAGCAGTTCTTC; CDR3 protein: CASSQAQLAGHNEQFF
D gene: TRBD1; CDR3 length: 13; clone size: NA; J gene: TRBJ1-2; V gene: TRBV29-1; CDR3 DNA: TGCAGCGCCTCCCTGACAGGGAACTATGGCTACACCTTC; CDR3 protein: CSASLTGNYGYTF
D gene: NA; CDR3 length: 12; clone size: NA; J gene: TRBJ1-1; V gene: TRBV6-6; CDR3 DNA: TGTGCCAGCACCGGACATCTACCTGAAGCTTTCTTT; CDR3 protein: CASTGHLPEAFF
D gene: TRBD1; CDR3 length: 18; clone size: few; J gene: TRBJ2-5; V gene: TRBV7-9; CDR3 DNA: TGTGCCAGCAGCTTACGAGGGACAGGGACAACTCGCCAAGAGACCCAGTACTTC; CDR3 protein: CASSLRGTGTTRQETQYF
D gene: NA; CDR3 length: 13; clone size: NA; J gene: TRBJ1-5; V gene: TRBV11-2; CDR3 DNA: TGTGCCAGCAGCCTTATTTTAGGGGGGCCCCAGCATTTT; CDR3 protein: CASSLILGGPQHF
D gene: TRBD2; CDR3 length: 16; clone size: NA; J gene: TRBJ2-1; V gene: TRBV19; CDR3 DNA: TGTGCCAGTAGTGTACGGGGGACTAGCGGTAGGAATGAGCAGTTCTTC; CDR3 protein: CASSVRGTSGRNEQFF
D gene: TRBD1; CDR3 length: 16; clone size: NA; J gene: TRBJ2-3; V gene: TRBV9; CDR3 DNA: TGTGCCAGCAGCGTCCGGGACAGGGTCTCCACAGATACGCAGTATTTT; CDR3 protein: CASSVRDRVSTDTQYF
D gene: NA; CDR3 length: 18; clone size: NA; J gene: TRBJ2-2; V gene: TRBV7-9; CDR3 DNA: TGTGCCAGCAGCTTTCGTCCGGCCGCTAGGTTTATACCCGGGGAGCTGTTTTTT; CDR3 protein: CASSFRPAARFIPGELFF
D gene: TRBD2; CDR3 length: 14; clone size: NA; J gene: TRBJ2-2; V gene: TRBV28; CDR3 DNA: TGTGCCAGCAGTCACGGGGGGGACACCGGGGAGCTGTTTTTT; CDR3 protein: CASSHGGDTGELFF
D gene: TRBD2; CDR3 length: 11; clone size: NA; J gene: TRBJ2-7; V gene: TRBV28; CDR3 DNA: TGTGCTGTAGCGGGATTGGATGAGCAGTACTTC; CDR3 protein: CAVAGLDEQYF
D gene: NA; CDR3 length: 17; clone size: NA; J gene: TRBJ2-2; V gene: TRBV9; CDR3 DNA: TGTGCCAGCAGCCCTCACCGTTTGACAGGGAACACCGGGGAGCTGTTTTTT; CDR3 protein: CASSPHRLTGNTGELFF
D gene: TRBD1; CDR3 length: 16; clone size: NA; J gene: TRBJ2-5; V gene: TRBV18; CDR3 DNA: TGTGCCAGCTCACCATTTGAAGGGGGCTACCAAGAGACCCAGTACTTC; CDR3 protein: CASSPFEGGYQETQYF
D gene: TRBD2; CDR3 length: 14; clone size: NA; J gene: TRBJ2-3; V gene: TRBV11-2; CDR3 DNA: TGTGCCAGCAGCTTACGGCGGGAGCTAGATACGCAGTATTTT; CDR3 protein: CASSLRRELDTQYF